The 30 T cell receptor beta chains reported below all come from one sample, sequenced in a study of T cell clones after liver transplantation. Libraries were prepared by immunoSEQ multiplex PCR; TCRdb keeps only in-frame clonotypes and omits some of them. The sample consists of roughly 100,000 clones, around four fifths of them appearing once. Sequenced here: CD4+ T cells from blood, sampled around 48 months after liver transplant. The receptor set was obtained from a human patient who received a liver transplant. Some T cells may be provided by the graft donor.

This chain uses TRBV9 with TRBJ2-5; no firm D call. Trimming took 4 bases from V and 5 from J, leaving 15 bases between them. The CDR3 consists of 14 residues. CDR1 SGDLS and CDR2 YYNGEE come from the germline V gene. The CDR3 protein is CASSPGRGWETQYF. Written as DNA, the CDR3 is TGTGCCAGCAGCCCCGGACGTGGTTGGGAGACCCAGTACTTC.

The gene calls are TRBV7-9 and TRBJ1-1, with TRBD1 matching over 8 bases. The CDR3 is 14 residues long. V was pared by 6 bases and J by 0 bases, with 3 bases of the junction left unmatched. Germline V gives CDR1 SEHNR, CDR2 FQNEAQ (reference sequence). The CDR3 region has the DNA TGTGCCAGCAGGACAGGGGCGTTGAACACTGAAGCTTTCTTT. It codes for CASRTGALNTEAFF.

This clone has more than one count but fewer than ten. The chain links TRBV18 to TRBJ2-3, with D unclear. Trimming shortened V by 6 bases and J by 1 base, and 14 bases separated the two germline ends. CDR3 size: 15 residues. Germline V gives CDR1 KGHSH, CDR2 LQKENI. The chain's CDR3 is CASSPRMQGTDTQYF. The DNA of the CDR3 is TGTGCCAGCTCGCCAAGGATGCAGGGCACAGATACGCAGTATTTT.

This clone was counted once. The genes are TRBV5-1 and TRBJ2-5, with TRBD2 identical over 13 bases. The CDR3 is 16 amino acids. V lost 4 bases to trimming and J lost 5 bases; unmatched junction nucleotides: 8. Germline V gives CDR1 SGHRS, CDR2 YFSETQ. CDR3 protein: CASSLGLAGVGETQYF. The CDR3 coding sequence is TGCGCCAGCAGCCTAGGACTAGCGGGGGTAGGGGAGACCCAGTACTTC.

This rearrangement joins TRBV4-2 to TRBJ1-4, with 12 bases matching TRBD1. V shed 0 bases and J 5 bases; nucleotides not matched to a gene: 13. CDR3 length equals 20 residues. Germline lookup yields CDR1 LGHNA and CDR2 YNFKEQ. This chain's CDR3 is CASSQDHRDRGRKHNEKLFF. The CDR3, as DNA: TGTGCCAGCAGCCAAGATCACCGGGACAGGGGGCGAAAGCACAATGAAAAACTGTTTTTT.

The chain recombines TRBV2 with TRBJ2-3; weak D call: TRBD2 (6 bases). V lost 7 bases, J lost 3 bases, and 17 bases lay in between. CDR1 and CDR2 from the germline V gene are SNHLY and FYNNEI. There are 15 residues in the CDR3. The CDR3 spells CASNRRLVNTDTQYF. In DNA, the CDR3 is TGTGCCAGCAACCGCCGACTAGTAAATACAGATACGCAGTATTTT.

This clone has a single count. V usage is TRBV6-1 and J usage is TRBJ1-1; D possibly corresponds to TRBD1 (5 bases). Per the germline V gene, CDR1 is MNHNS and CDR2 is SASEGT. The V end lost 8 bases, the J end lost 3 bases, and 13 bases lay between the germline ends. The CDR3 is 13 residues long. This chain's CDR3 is CASHGGRHTEAFF. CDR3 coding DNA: TGTGCCAGCCACGGGGGACGGCACACTGAAGCTTTCTTT.

The CDR3 reads CASSQDGRYQPQHF. The CDR3 coding sequence is TGTGCCAGCAGCCAAGATGGCAGATATCAGCCCCAGCATTTT. The V and J genes are TRBV14 and TRBJ1-5; D gene uncertain. The CDR3 sequence is 14 residues long. Germline-derived CDR1 and CDR2 are SGHDN and FVKESK. Trimming left V 0 bases short and J 5 bases short, with 8 bases between. Full variable domain (remainder filled in from reference TRBV14 and TRBJ1-5): EAGVTQFPSHSVIEKGQTVTLRCDPISGHDNLYWYRRVMGKEIKFLLHFVKESKQDESGMPNNRFLAERTGGTYSTLKVQPAELEDSGVYFCASSQDGRYQPQHFGDGTRLSIL.

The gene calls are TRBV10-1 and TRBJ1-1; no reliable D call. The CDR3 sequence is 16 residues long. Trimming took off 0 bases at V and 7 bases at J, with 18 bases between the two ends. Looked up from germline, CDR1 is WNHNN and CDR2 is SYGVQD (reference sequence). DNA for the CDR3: TGCGCCAGCAGTGAGTCGGCAGGCGAGCCCCTACTTGAAGCTTTCTTT. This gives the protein CASSESAGEPLLEAFF.

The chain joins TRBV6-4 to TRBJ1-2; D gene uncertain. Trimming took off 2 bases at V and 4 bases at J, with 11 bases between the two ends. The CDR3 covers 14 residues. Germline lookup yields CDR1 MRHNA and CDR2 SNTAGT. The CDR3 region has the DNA TGTGCCAGCAGTGACGGCGCGGCTGCCTATGGCTACACCTTC. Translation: CASSDGAAAYGYTF.

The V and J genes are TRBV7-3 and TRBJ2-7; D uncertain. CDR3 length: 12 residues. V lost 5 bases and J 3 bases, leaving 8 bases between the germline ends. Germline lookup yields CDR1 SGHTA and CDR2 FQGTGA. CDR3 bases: TGTGCCAGCAGCCGGCCCGGCTACGAGCAGTACTTC. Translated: CASSRPGYEQYF.

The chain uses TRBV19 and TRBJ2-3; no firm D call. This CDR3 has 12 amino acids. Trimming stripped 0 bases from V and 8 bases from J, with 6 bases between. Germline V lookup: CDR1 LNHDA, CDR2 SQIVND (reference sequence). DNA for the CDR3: TGTGCCAGTAGTATAGATCTGGGTACGCAGTATTTT. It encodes CASSIDLGTQYF. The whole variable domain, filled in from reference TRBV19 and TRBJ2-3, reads DGGITQSPKYLFRKEGQNVTLSCEQNLNHDAMYWYRQDPGQGLRLIYYSQIVNDFQKGDIAEGYSVSREKKESFPLTVTSAQKNPTAFYLCASSIDLGTQYFGPGTRLTVL.

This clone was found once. The DNA for the CDR3 is TGTGCCACCAGCAGGGGTGCAACAGGGGGCATTTTGTACGAGCAGTACTTC. The encoded protein is CATSRGATGGILYEQYF. The rearrangement links TRBV15 to TRBJ2-7; 9 bases fit TRBD1. Germline V lookup: CDR1 LNHNV, CDR2 YYDKDF (reference sequence). The CDR3 has 17 residues. The trim removed 3 bases at V and 4 bases at J, leaving 13 bases unmatched.

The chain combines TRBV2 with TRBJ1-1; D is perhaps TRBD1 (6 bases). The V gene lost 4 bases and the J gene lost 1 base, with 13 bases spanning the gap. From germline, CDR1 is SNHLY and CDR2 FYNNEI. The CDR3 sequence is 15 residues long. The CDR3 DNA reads TGTGCCAGCAGTGTACAGGGCATAGGGAACACTGAAGCTTTCTTT. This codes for CASSVQGIGNTEAFF.

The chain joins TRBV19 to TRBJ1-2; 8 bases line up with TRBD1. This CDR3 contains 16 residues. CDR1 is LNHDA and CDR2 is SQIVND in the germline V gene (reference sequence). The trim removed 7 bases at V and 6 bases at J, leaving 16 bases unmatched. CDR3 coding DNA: TGTGCCAGTACTTTATTTAGGACAGGGAATTCGGATGGCTACACCTTC. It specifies CASTLFRTGNSDGYTF. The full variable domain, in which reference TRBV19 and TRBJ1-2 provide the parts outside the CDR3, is DGGITQSPKYLFRKEGQNVTLSCEQNLNHDAMYWYRQDPGQGLRLIYYSQIVNDFQKGDIAEGYSVSREKKESFPLTVTSAQKNPTAFYLCASTLFRTGNSDGYTFGSGTRLTVV.

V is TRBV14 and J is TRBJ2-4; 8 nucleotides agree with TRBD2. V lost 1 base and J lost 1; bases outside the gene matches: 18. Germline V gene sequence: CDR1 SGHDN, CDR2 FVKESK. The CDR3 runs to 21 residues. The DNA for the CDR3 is TGTGCCAGCAGCCAAGCGGGGTATCAGCGGGAGTTGTGGTTGGCCAAAAACATTCAGTACTTC. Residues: CASSQAGYQRELWLAKNIQYF. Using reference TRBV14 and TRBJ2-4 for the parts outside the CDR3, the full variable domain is EAGVTQFPSHSVIEKGQTVTLRCDPISGHDNLYWYRRVMGKEIKFLLHFVKESKQDESGMPNNRFLAERTGGTYSTLKVQPAELEDSGVYFCASSQAGYQRELWLAKNIQYFGAGTRLSVL.

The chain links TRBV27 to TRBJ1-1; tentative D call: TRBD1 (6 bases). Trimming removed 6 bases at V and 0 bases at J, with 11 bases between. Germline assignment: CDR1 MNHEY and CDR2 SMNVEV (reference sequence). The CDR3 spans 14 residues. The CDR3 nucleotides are TGTGCCAGCAGGACAGGACCCATGAACACTGAAGCTTTCTTT. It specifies CASRTGPMNTEAFF.

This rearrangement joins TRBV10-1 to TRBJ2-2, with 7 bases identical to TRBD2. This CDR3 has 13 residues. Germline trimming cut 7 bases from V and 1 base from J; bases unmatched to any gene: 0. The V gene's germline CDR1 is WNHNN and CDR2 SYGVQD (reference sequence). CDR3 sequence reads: CASTGGNTGELFF. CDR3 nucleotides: TGCGCCAGCACGGGAGGGAACACCGGGGAGCTGTTTTTT.

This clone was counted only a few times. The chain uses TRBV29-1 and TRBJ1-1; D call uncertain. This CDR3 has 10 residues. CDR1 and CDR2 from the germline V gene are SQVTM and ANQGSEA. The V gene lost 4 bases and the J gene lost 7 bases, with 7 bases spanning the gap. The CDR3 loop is CSVARYEAFF. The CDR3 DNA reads TGCAGCGTTGCCAGGTATGAAGCTTTCTTT. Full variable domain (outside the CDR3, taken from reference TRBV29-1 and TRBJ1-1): SAVISQKPSRDICQRGTSLTIQCQVDSQVTMMFWYRQQPGQSLTLIATANQGSEATYESGFVIDKFPISRPNLTFSTLTVSNMSPEDSSIYLCSVARYEAFFGQGTRLTVV.

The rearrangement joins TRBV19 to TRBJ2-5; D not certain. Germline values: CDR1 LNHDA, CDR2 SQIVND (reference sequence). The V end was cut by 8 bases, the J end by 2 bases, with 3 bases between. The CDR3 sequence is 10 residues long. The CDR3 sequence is CASGQETQYF. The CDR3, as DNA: TGTGCCAGTGGACAAGAGACCCAGTACTTC.

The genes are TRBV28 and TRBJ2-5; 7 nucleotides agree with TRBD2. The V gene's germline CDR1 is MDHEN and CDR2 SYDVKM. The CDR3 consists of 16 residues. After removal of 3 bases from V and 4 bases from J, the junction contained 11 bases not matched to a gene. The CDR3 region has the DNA TGTGCCAGCAGTTTGGGTGGCGGGAGCGGCGGAGAGACCCAGTACTTC. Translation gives CASSLGGGSGGETQYF.

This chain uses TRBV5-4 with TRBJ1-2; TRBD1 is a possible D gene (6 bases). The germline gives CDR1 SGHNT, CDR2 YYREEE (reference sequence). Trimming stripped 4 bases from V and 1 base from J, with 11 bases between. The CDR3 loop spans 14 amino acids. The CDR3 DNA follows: TGTGCCAGCAGCGGTCAGGGGCATAACTATGGCTACACCTTC. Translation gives CASSGQGHNYGYTF.

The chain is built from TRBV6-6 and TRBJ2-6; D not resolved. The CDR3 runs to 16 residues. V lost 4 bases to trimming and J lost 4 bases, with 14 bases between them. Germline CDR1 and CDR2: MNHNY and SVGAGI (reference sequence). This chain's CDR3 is CASSFLSPSGANVLTF. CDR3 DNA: TGTGCCAGCAGTTTCCTGTCGCCGTCCGGGGCCAACGTCCTGACTTTC.

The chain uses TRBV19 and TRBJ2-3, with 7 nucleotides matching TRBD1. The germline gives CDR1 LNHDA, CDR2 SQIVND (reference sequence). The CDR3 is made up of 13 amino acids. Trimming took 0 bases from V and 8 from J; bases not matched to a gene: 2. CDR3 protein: CASSIERGPTQYF. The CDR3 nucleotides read TGTGCCAGTAGTATAGAGAGGGGGCCTACGCAGTATTTT.

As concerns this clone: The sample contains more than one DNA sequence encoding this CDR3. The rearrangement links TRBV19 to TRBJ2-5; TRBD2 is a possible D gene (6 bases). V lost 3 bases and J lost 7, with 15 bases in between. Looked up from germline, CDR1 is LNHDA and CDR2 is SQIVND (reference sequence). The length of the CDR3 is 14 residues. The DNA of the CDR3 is TGTGCCAGTAGTATCTTAAAGGGGCGGGGGACCCAGTACTTC. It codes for CASSILKGRGTQYF.

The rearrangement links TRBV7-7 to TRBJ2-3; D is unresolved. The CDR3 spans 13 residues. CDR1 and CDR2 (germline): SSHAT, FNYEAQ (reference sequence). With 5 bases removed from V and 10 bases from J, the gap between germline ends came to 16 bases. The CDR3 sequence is CASSPLDLAAQYF. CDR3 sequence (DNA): TGTGCCAGCAGCCCACTCGATCTCGCGGCGCAGTATTTT.

The CDR3 sequence: CASSRGQNTEAFF. In nucleotides, the CDR3 is TGTGCCAGCAGCCGCGGACAGAACACTGAAGCTTTCTTT. The rearrangement links TRBV7-3 to TRBJ1-1; D is perhaps TRBD1 (5 bases). From germline, CDR1 is SGHTA and CDR2 FQGTGA. The CDR3 runs 13 residues. Trimming took off 5 bases at V and 1 base at J, with 8 bases between the two ends. The full variable domain, its missing parts supplied by reference TRBV7-3 and TRBJ1-1, is GAGVSQTPSNKVTEKGKYVELRCDPISGHTALYWYRQSLGQGPEFLIYFQGTGAADDSGLPNDRFFAVRPEGSVSTLKIQRTERGDSAVYLCASSRGQNTEAFFGQGTRLTVV.

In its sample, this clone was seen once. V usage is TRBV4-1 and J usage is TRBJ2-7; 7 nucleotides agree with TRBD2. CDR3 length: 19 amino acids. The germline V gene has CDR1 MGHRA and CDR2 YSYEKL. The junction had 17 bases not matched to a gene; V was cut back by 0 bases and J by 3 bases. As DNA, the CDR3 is TGCGCCAGCAGCCAAGACCTCAAGGCGGGAGTACCTTCCAGCTACGAGCAGTACTTC. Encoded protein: CASSQDLKAGVPSSYEQYF.

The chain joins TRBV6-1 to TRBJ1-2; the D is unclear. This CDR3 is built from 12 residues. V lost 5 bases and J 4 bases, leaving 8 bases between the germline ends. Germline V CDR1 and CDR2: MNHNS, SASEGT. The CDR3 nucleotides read TGTGCCAGCAGTTCGGGTCCCTATGGCTACACCTTC. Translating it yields CASSSGPYGYTF.

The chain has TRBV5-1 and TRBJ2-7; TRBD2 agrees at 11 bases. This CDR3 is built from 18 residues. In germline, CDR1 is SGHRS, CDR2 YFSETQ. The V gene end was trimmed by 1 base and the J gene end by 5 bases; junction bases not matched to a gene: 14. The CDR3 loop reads CASSLLGPSGRPGHEQYF. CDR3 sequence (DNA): TGCGCCAGCAGCTTGTTGGGTCCTAGCGGGAGGCCGGGCCACGAGCAGTACTTC.